This record looks at one T cell receptor (beta chain) sequence and its context. Its matching antigen is unknown. The same CDR3 arises from other DNA sequences in this sample as well. J gave up 3 bases and V 4 bases, and 4 bases lay outside the gene matches. The CDR3 sequence is 14 residues long. Germline-derived CDR1 and CDR2 are SQVTM and ANQGSEA. Only in-frame clones appear in the TCRdb table, and some are missing; sequencing was by immunoSEQ multiplex PCR. In the table there are around 2.5 million clones, more than 85% of which are singletons. This entry is derived from a study of shared clonotypes between healthy human individuals. Study findings and constraints: A handful of donors showed sharing of approximately 5% of naive CD4 clonotypes.

This receptor was obtained from a man in his late teens or twenties in good health. Some clones in this sample may be carry-over from other donors' samples. The sample consisted of naive CD4+ T cells from PBMCs. Regarding subset: CD45RA+ positively selected. This rearrangement joins TRBV29-1 to TRBJ2-1, with 9 bases fitting TRBD2. CDR3 sequence reads: CSVVLAGVYNEQFF. The CDR3 DNA is TGCAGCGTTGTATTAGCGGGAGTCTACAATGAGCAGTTCTTC.